These T cell receptor beta chains were read from a single sample in a study of blood T cell repertoires in COVID-19. Using immunoSEQ multiplex PCR, the repertoire was profiled, and TCRdb retains in-frame clones only, with some absent. Of more than 100,000 clones listed, 80% to 90% are singletons. The sample taken for sequencing was peripheral blood. All receptors come from a woman aged 60-70 years with acute or convalescent COVID-19. CDR3s include the opening cysteine and the closing phenylalanine or tryptophan. D genes are given only for firm matches. A clone size is listed for some rows: how often the clone was seen (once, few, many), or a class if it is expanded.

V gene: TRBV5-1
D gene: NA
clone size: NA
J gene: TRBJ1-1
CDR3 protein: CASSLTGNTEAFF
CDR3 DNA: TGCGCCAGCAGCCTGACGGGAAACACTGAAGCTTTCTTT

V gene: TRBV7-2
D gene: NA
clone size: NA
J gene: TRBJ1-1
CDR3 protein: CASSLDVRNTEAFF
CDR3 DNA: TGTGCCAGCAGCTTAGATGTTCGGAACACTGAAGCTTTCTTT

V gene: TRBV7-9
D gene: NA
clone size: NA
J gene: TRBJ1-4
CDR3 protein: CASSFDRTTNEKLFF
CDR3 DNA: TGTGCCAGCAGCTTCGACAGAACAACTAATGAAAAACTGTTTTTT

V gene: TRBV9
D gene: NA
clone size: NA
J gene: TRBJ1-5
CDR3 protein: CASSVGQDNQPQHF
CDR3 DNA: TGTGCCAGCAGCGTCGGTCAGGACAATCAGCCCCAGCATTTT

V gene: TRBV19
D gene: TRBD1
clone size: NA
J gene: TRBJ1-2
CDR3 protein: CASSLDRGKGGYTF
CDR3 DNA: TGTGCCAGTAGCCTGGACAGGGGAAAAGGTGGCTACACCTTC

V gene: TRBV28
D gene: TRBD1
clone size: NA
J gene: TRBJ1-6
CDR3 protein: CASSPGQATYNSPLHF
CDR3 DNA: TGTGCCAGCAGCCCTGGACAGGCAACTTATAATTCACCCCTCCACTTT

V gene: TRBV30
D gene: TRBD2
clone size: NA
J gene: TRBJ2-7
CDR3 protein: CAWSVRGTSMYEQYF
CDR3 DNA: TGTGCCTGGAGTGTTCGGGGGACTAGCATGTACGAGCAGTACTTC

V gene: TRBV19
D gene: NA
clone size: many
J gene: TRBJ1-2
CDR3 protein: CASSIGGGAGYTF
CDR3 DNA: TGTGCCAGTAGTATAGGCGGGGGGGCTGGCTACACCTTC

V gene: TRBV5-1
D gene: NA
clone size: NA
J gene: TRBJ1-6
CDR3 protein: CASSLAGGASYNSPLHF
CDR3 DNA: TGCGCCAGCAGCTTGGCCGGGGGGGCCTCCTATAATTCACCCCTCCACTTT

V gene: TRBV6-6
D gene: NA
clone size: NA
J gene: TRBJ2-5
CDR3 protein: CASRSPGGQQETQYF
CDR3 DNA: TGTGCCAGCAGATCTCCCGGGGGACAGCAAGAGACCCAGTACTTC

V gene: TRBV6-5
D gene: TRBD1
clone size: NA
J gene: TRBJ2-1
CDR3 protein: CASSYQGASGYNEQFF
CDR3 DNA: TGTGCCAGCAGTTATCAGGGGGCTTCGGGATACAATGAGCAGTTCTTC

V gene: TRBV6-6
D gene: TRBD2
clone size: NA
J gene: TRBJ2-7
CDR3 protein: CASGGLAGSYEQYF
CDR3 DNA: TGTGCCAGCGGGGGCCTAGCGGGCTCCTACGAGCAGTACTTC

V gene: TRBV7-9
D gene: TRBD1
clone size: NA
J gene: TRBJ1-2
CDR3 protein: CASSVTGLGGYTF
CDR3 DNA: TGTGCCAGCAGCGTGACAGGGCTCGGGGGCTACACCTTC

V gene: TRBV11-2
D gene: NA
clone size: NA
J gene: TRBJ1-2
CDR3 protein: CASSLSRTGYGYTF
CDR3 DNA: TGTGCCAGCAGCTTATCGCGCACCGGGTATGGCTACACCTTC

V gene: TRBV2
D gene: NA
clone size: NA
J gene: TRBJ2-1
CDR3 protein: CASSKSRDNEQFF
CDR3 DNA: TGTGCCAGCAGTAAATCCCGTGACAATGAGCAGTTCTTC

V gene: TRBV6-6
D gene: NA
clone size: NA
J gene: TRBJ2-2
CDR3 protein: CASRRQGGNTGELFF
CDR3 DNA: TGTGCCAGCAGGCGACAGGGAGGGAACACCGGGGAGCTGTTTTTT

V gene: TRBV7-9
D gene: TRBD2
clone size: NA
J gene: TRBJ2-1
CDR3 protein: CASSTTSGIFYNEQFF
CDR3 DNA: TGTGCCAGCAGCACGACTAGCGGGATTTTCTACAATGAGCAGTTCTTC

V gene: TRBV5-1
D gene: NA
clone size: once
J gene: TRBJ1-2
CDR3 protein: CASSLAGNYGYTF
CDR3 DNA: TGCGCCAGCAGCTTGGCAGGGAACTATGGCTACACCTTC

V gene: TRBV7-9
D gene: NA
clone size: NA
J gene: TRBJ2-7
CDR3 protein: CASSYKGGLTYEQYF
CDR3 DNA: TGTGCCAGCAGCTACAAGGGCGGGCTCACCTACGAGCAGTACTTC

V gene: TRBV7-3
D gene: NA
clone size: NA
J gene: TRBJ2-5
CDR3 protein: CASSLTASTETQYF
CDR3 DNA: TGTGCCAGCAGCTTAACGGCCAGTACAGAGACCCAGTACTTC

V gene: TRBV5-1
D gene: NA
clone size: NA
J gene: TRBJ1-2
CDR3 protein: CASSPVSGGLYGYTF
CDR3 DNA: TGCGCCAGCAGCCCGGTTTCGGGGGGCCTCTATGGCTACACCTTC

V gene: TRBV9
D gene: NA
clone size: once
J gene: TRBJ1-6
CDR3 protein: CASSGKQNSPLHF
CDR3 DNA: TGTGCCAGCAGCGGTAAACAGAATTCACCCCTCCACTTT

V gene: TRBV29-1
D gene: TRBD2
clone size: NA
J gene: TRBJ2-7
CDR3 protein: CSVGPTSGVAEQYF
CDR3 DNA: TGCAGCGTAGGCCCGACTAGCGGGGTAGCGGAGCAGTACTTC

V gene: TRBV5-6
D gene: TRBD2
clone size: NA
J gene: TRBJ2-1
CDR3 protein: CASSLAGGPNEQFF
CDR3 DNA: TGTGCCAGCAGCTTAGCGGGAGGGCCTAATGAGCAGTTCTTC

V gene: TRBV5-8
D gene: TRBD1
clone size: once
J gene: TRBJ1-2
CDR3 protein: CASSQDRGGGYTF
CDR3 DNA: TGTGCCAGCAGCCAGGACAGGGGAGGGGGCTACACCTTC

V gene: TRBV30
D gene: TRBD2
clone size: NA
J gene: TRBJ2-2
CDR3 protein: CAWSVLAGTGELFF
CDR3 DNA: TGTGCCTGGAGTGTACTAGCGGGAACCGGGGAGCTGTTTTTT

V gene: TRBV28
D gene: NA
clone size: NA
J gene: TRBJ2-3
CDR3 protein: CASNTGVTDTQYF
CDR3 DNA: TGTGCCAGCAACACGGGAGTGACAGATACGCAGTATTTT

V gene: TRBV28
D gene: NA
clone size: few
J gene: TRBJ1-1
CDR3 protein: CASSPTGFLGNMNTEAFF
CDR3 DNA: TGTGCCAGCAGTCCTACAGGTTTTTTAGGCAACATGAACACTGAAGCTTTCTTT

V gene: TRBV7-3
D gene: NA
clone size: NA
J gene: TRBJ2-1
CDR3 protein: CASSSKGVNHNEQFF
CDR3 DNA: TGTGCCAGCAGCTCCAAGGGGGTTAACCACAATGAGCAGTTCTTC

V gene: TRBV28
D gene: TRBD1
clone size: NA
J gene: TRBJ2-1
CDR3 protein: CASSHLGGDRGYNEQFF
CDR3 DNA: TGTGCCAGCAGTCACCTTGGGGGGGACAGGGGGTACAATGAGCAGTTCTTC

V gene: TRBV5-1
D gene: NA
clone size: NA
J gene: TRBJ1-2
CDR3 protein: CASRAGQSYGYTF
CDR3 DNA: TGCGCCAGCAGGGCTGGACAGAGCTATGGCTACACCTTC

V gene: TRBV15
D gene: NA
clone size: NA
J gene: TRBJ1-4
CDR3 protein: CATITRGRGDEKLFF
CDR3 DNA: TGTGCCACAATCACCCGGGGGAGGGGGGATGAAAAACTGTTTTTT

V gene: TRBV3-1/TRBV3-2
D gene: NA
clone size: NA
J gene: TRBJ2-1
CDR3 protein: CASSQGTPSYNEQFF
CDR3 DNA: TGTGCCAGCAGCCAGGGCACCCCATCCTACAATGAGCAGTTCTTC

V gene: TRBV6-6
D gene: NA
clone size: NA
J gene: TRBJ1-2
CDR3 protein: CASRPQGYGYTF
CDR3 DNA: TGTGCCAGCAGACCTCAGGGGTATGGCTACACCTTC

V gene: TRBV29-1
D gene: TRBD2
clone size: NA
J gene: TRBJ2-2
CDR3 protein: CSVDASGRAGELFF
CDR3 DNA: TGCAGCGTTGATGCTAGCGGGAGGGCCGGGGAGCTGTTTTTT

V gene: TRBV5-1
D gene: TRBD1
clone size: once
J gene: TRBJ1-1
CDR3 protein: CASSLGTGTANTEAFF
CDR3 DNA: TGCGCCAGCAGCTTGGGGACAGGGACAGCGAACACTGAAGCTTTCTTT

V gene: TRBV14
D gene: NA
clone size: NA
J gene: TRBJ2-7
CDR3 protein: CASSQDEHTYEQYF
CDR3 DNA: TGTGCCAGCAGCCAAGACGAACATACCTACGAGCAGTACTTC

V gene: TRBV14
D gene: TRBD1
clone size: NA
J gene: TRBJ1-2
CDR3 protein: CASSVGQRSGYTF
CDR3 DNA: TGTGCCAGCAGCGTGGGACAGCGATCTGGCTACACCTTC

V gene: TRBV5-1
D gene: NA
clone size: NA
J gene: TRBJ2-1
CDR3 protein: CASSLEWSSYNEQFF
CDR3 DNA: TGCGCCAGCAGCTTGGAGTGGAGCTCCTACAATGAGCAGTTCTTC

V gene: TRBV24-1
D gene: NA
clone size: NA
J gene: TRBJ1-5
CDR3 protein: CATSDLPRGVNQPQHF
CDR3 DNA: TGTGCCACCAGTGATTTGCCCAGGGGAGTTAATCAGCCCCAGCATTTT

V gene: TRBV21-1
D gene: NA
clone size: NA
J gene: TRBJ2-7
CDR3 protein: CASSLPGTSGLYYEQYF
CDR3 DNA: TGTGCCAGCAGCCTTCCCGGGACTAGCGGGCTCTACTACGAGCAGTACTTC

V gene: TRBV9
D gene: TRBD2
clone size: NA
J gene: TRBJ2-1
CDR3 protein: CASRPGGSSYNEQFF
CDR3 DNA: TGTGCCAGCCGCCCGGGGGGGAGCTCCTACAATGAGCAGTTCTTC

V gene: TRBV6-6
D gene: TRBD1
clone size: NA
J gene: TRBJ1-1
CDR3 protein: CASTHGPRQGNTEAFF
CDR3 DNA: TGTGCCAGCACCCACGGCCCCCGACAGGGGAACACTGAAGCTTTCTTT

V gene: TRBV7-8
D gene: TRBD2
clone size: NA
J gene: TRBJ2-3
CDR3 protein: CASSSRTSGSKDTQYF
CDR3 DNA: TGTGCCAGCAGTTCTAGGACTAGCGGGAGTAAGGATACGCAGTATTTT

V gene: TRBV3-1/TRBV3-2
D gene: NA
clone size: NA
J gene: TRBJ1-5
CDR3 protein: CASSRSEAGNQPQHF
CDR3 DNA: TGTGCCAGCAGCCGGAGCGAAGCGGGCAATCAGCCCCAGCATTTT

V gene: TRBV4-2
D gene: NA
clone size: NA
J gene: TRBJ2-5
CDR3 protein: CASSQEYQGGPNQETQYF
CDR3 DNA: TGTGCCAGCAGCCAAGAATACCAGGGGGGTCCCAACCAAGAGACCCAGTACTTC

V gene: TRBV29-1
D gene: NA
clone size: NA
J gene: TRBJ2-3
CDR3 protein: CSVKLQVTSTDTQYF
CDR3 DNA: TGCAGCGTCAAACTACAGGTGACTAGCACAGATACGCAGTATTTT

V gene: TRBV4-1
D gene: TRBD1
clone size: few
J gene: TRBJ1-4
CDR3 protein: CASSQEGAGQGGKLFF
CDR3 DNA: TGCGCCAGCAGCCAAGAGGGGGCGGGACAGGGAGGAAAACTGTTTTTT

V gene: TRBV2
D gene: TRBD1
clone size: NA
J gene: TRBJ1-1
CDR3 protein: CASSGWDSRNTEAFF
CDR3 DNA: TGTGCCAGCAGTGGTTGGGACAGTCGGAACACTGAAGCTTTCTTT

V gene: TRBV29-1
D gene: TRBD1
clone size: NA
J gene: TRBJ1-4
CDR3 protein: CSARWGQGFTNEKLFF
CDR3 DNA: TGCAGCGCCCGGTGGGGACAGGGGTTCACTAATGAAAAACTGTTTTTT

V gene: TRBV29-1
D gene: NA
clone size: once
J gene: TRBJ1-2
CDR3 protein: CSGRGGYGYTF
CDR3 DNA: TGCAGCGGCAGAGGGGGCTATGGCTACACCTTC

V gene: TRBV29-1
D gene: NA
clone size: NA
J gene: TRBJ2-1
CDR3 protein: CSASSSGEQFF
CDR3 DNA: TGCAGCGCCTCTAGTAGCGGTGAGCAGTTCTTC